One sample yielded the 24 T cell receptor beta chains listed below, sequenced in a study of identical twins. TCRdb redid the calling of the 5' RACE reads with MiXCR, one entry per CDR3 protein. The top ten clones hold roughly 0.43% of a sample with about 530,000 distinct CDR3 sequences, 13% to 15% of them seen once. The data were also submitted as part of a second study, on yellow fever vaccine responses in identical twins.

The specimen was CD4+ T cells sorted from blood. The receptors shown here come from a woman aged 18 to 35 in good health.

V gene TRBV5-6 combines with J gene TRBJ1-5, with unresolved D. Trimming removed 1 base from V and 0 bases from J, with 8 bases in between. Germline CDR1 and CDR2: SGHDT and YYEEEE. The CDR3 loop spans 15 amino acids. This CDR3 reads CASSLWQHSNQPQHF. CDR3 coding DNA: TGTGCCAGCAGCTTGTGGCAGCATAGCAATCAGCCCCAGCATTTT.

This clonotype was observed a single time. The V call is TRBV6-6, the J call TRBJ2-5; D not certain. The germline CDR1 and CDR2 sequences are MNHNY and SVGAGI (reference sequence). V lost 8 bases and J 1 base, leaving 5 bases between the germline ends. The CDR3 runs to 11 residues. CDR3 nucleotide sequence: TGTGCCAGCCGGCGCCAAGAGACCCAGTACTTC. This translates into CASRRQETQYF.

This clonotype has more than one count but fewer than ten. The rearrangement joins TRBV7-2 to TRBJ2-2; a possible D gene is TRBD1 (5 bases). Germline assignment: CDR1 SGHTA and CDR2 FQGNSA. Trimming removed 6 bases from V and 0 bases from J, with 11 bases in between. The CDR3 is 15 amino acids. The CDR3 region is CASRMTATNTGELFF. CDR3 DNA sequence: TGTGCCAGCAGGATGACAGCCACGAACACCGGGGAGCTGTTTTTT.

The chain uses TRBV20-1 and TRBJ2-5; TRBD2 is a possible D gene (6 bases). The CDR3 has 15 amino acids. The germline V gene has CDR1 DFQATT and CDR2 SNEGSKA (reference sequence). V was trimmed by 3 bases and J by 0 bases, leaving 14 bases between them. CDR3 region: CSASGGRGNQETQYF. CDR3 DNA sequence: TGCAGTGCTAGCGGTGGGCGGGGCAACCAAGAGACCCAGTACTTC.

V usage is TRBV3-1 and J usage is TRBJ2-4; D gene unclear. CDR1 LGHDT and CDR2 YNNKEL come from the germline V gene (reference sequence). V was cut by 11 bases and J by 0 bases, with 14 bases left in between. The CDR3 spans 14 residues. The CDR3 nucleotides read TGTGCCTCCTCGGCCGGGTTAGCCAAAAACATTCAGTACTTC. The encoded protein is CASSAGLAKNIQYF.

This clonotype was recorded a few times. This sequence joins TRBV29-1 and TRBJ1-2; 7 bases match TRBD1. J lost 3 bases, V lost 0 bases, and 10 bases had no gene match. The germline CDR1 and CDR2 sequences are SQVTM and ANQGSEA. The CDR3 is made up of 16 amino acids. The CDR3 protein is CSVEDRLDRTDYGYTF. The CDR3 coding sequence is TGCAGCGTTGAAGATCGATTGGACAGGACGGACTATGGCTACACCTTC.

The chain uses TRBV6-2 or TRBV6-3 and TRBJ2-2; a possible D gene is TRBD2 (5 bases). Trimming removed 5 bases at V and 4 bases at J, with 11 bases between. Looked up from germline, CDR1 is MNHEY and CDR2 is SVGEGT. The CDR3 is 14 residues long. CDR3 residues: CASSHTRTTGELFF. As DNA, the CDR3 is TGTGCCAGCAGTCACACTAGGACCACCGGGGAGCTGTTTTTT.

This clonotype has just a few counts. This chain joins TRBV28 and TRBJ2-3, with 9 bases identical to TRBD1. V lost 6 bases and J lost 3; bases outside the gene matches: 4. The germline gives CDR1 MDHEN, CDR2 SYDVKM. This CDR3 has 14 residues. The CDR3 nucleotides are TGTGCCAGCAGAACAGGGGGCTTTACAGATACGCAGTATTTT. Its translation: CASRTGGFTDTQYF.

The gene calls are TRBV20-1 and TRBJ1-1, with D hard to call. The CDR3 sequence is 12 residues long. Germline CDR1 DFQATT, CDR2 SNEGSKA (reference sequence). The V end was cut by 6 bases, the J end by 1 base, with 9 bases between. Here the CDR3 reads CSARVSNTEAFF. For the CDR3, the DNA is TGCAGTGCCCGGGTCTCGAACACTGAAGCTTTCTTT.

In its sample, this clonotype was seen a few times. J is TRBJ2-7 and V is TRBV6-1; 7 bases match TRBD1. The CDR3 has 15 amino acids. Losses at the gene ends were 5 bases for V and 3 bases for J; bases not matched to a gene: 10. Germline lookup yields CDR1 MNHNS and CDR2 SASEGT. CDR3 bases: TGTGCCAGCAGTCCCGATGTGGCAGGGGGCTACGAGCAGTACGTC. Translating it yields CASSPDVAGGYEQYV.

This clonotype turned up a few times. The chain carries TRBV5-1 and TRBJ2-7; tentative D call: TRBD2 (5 bases). Per germline, CDR1 SGHRS and CDR2 YFSETQ. This CDR3 contains 13 residues. Trimming took 3 bases from V and 7 from J, leaving 14 bases between them. CDR3 in DNA: TGCGCCAGCAGCTCACCGCCCCGACTAGAGCAGTACTTC. It encodes CASSSPPRLEQYF.

The genes are TRBV20-1 and TRBJ2-3, with D possibly being TRBD1 or TRBD2 (5 bases each). From germline, CDR1 is DFQATT and CDR2 SNEGSKA (reference sequence). The germline V and J ends were trimmed by 0 bases and 3 bases, with 13 bases remaining between them. CDR3 length: 15 amino acids. The CDR3 here is CSARDMQGATDTQYF. In DNA, the CDR3 is TGCAGTGCTAGAGATATGCAGGGAGCGACAGATACGCAGTATTTT.

This clonotype was observed a handful of times. The rearrangement links TRBV7-2 to TRBJ2-2; D might be TRBD1 (6 bases). Germline CDR1 SGHTA, CDR2 FQGNSA. The CDR3 runs to 16 residues. Trimming took off 5 bases at V and 4 bases at J, with 17 bases between the two ends. The CDR3, as DNA: TGTGCCAGCAGCCCCAACCCGGACAGAGGCACCGGGGAGCTGTTTTTT. Translated: CASSPNPDRGTGELFF.

The J gene is TRBJ2-2, the V gene TRBV27; D tentatively fits TRBD1 or TRBD2 (5 bases each). Germline loops: CDR1 MNHEY, CDR2 SMNVEV (reference sequence). V was cut by 6 bases and J by 6 bases, with 17 bases left in between. The CDR3 has 15 amino acids. Here the CDR3 DNA reads TGTGCCAGCAGCACCAGGTGGGGGAAGGCCGGGGAGCTGTTTTTT. Its protein product is CASSTRWGKAGELFF.

The chain links TRBV6-2 or TRBV6-3 to TRBJ2-5, with D tentatively TRBD2 (5 bases). Germline V gene data show CDR1 as MNHEY and CDR2 as SVGEGT. V dropped 7 bases and J dropped 9 bases, with 12 bases sitting between them. The CDR3 spans 11 residues. As DNA, the CDR3 is TGTGCCAGCACCCTAGGGCGGGCCCAGTACTTC. Protein sequence: CASTLGRAQYF.

This clonotype occurred a few times. The chain uses TRBV21-1 and TRBJ2-1; TRBD1 is taken as the D call from the table, unchecked against the DNA. TRBV21-1 is deemed a pseudogene. The CDR3 has 15 residues. CDR3: CASSYTDRVYNEQFF. In DNA, the CDR3 is TGTGCCAGCTCCTACACTGACAGGGTCTACAATGAGCAGTTCTTC.

CDR3 DNA: TGCAGTGTTTCACGACCTGGGACTCGCACAGATACGCAGTATTTT. It is translated as CSVSRPGTRTDTQYF. The chain recombines TRBV20-1 with TRBJ2-3; D is possibly TRBD2 (6 bases). Per germline, CDR1 DFQATT and CDR2 SNEGSKA (reference sequence). V was trimmed by 7 bases and J by 1 base, leaving 18 bases between them. The CDR3 totals 15 residues.

This clonotype was seen at least ten times. The V gene is TRBV12-3 or TRBV12-4, the J gene TRBJ2-7, with D perhaps matching TRBD1 (5 bases). This CDR3 comprises 15 residues. V lost 5 bases and J lost 5, with 19 bases in between. CDR3 in DNA: TGTGCCAGCAGTCTAGGGGCTCCCTCAGTCGACGAGCAGTACGTC. It specifies CASSLGAPSVDEQYV.

The chain uses TRBV7-9 and TRBJ2-5; 8 bases align to TRBD2. Unmatched junction bases numbered 5, after V lost 5 bases and J lost 3 bases. CDR1 and CDR2 from the germline V gene are SEHNR and FQNEAQ (reference sequence). CDR3 size: 14 residues. The DNA of the CDR3 is TGTGCCAGCAGCAAGAGTAGCGGGAAAGAGACCCAGTACTTC. Translated: CASSKSSGKETQYF.

The V gene is TRBV3-1, the J gene TRBJ2-3; tentative D call: TRBD2 (6 bases). The V and J ends lost 3 bases and 5 bases respectively, with 15 bases between them. Germline V gene data show CDR1 as LGHDT and CDR2 as YNNKEL (reference sequence). There are 15 residues in the CDR3. This chain's CDR3 is CASSQDYRGGDTQYF. CDR3 sequence (DNA): TGTGCCAGCAGCCAGGACTATAGGGGTGGAGATACGCAGTATTTT.

This clonotype was picked up a small number of times. The chain uses TRBV20-1 and TRBJ2-7, with TRBD1 identical over 8 bases. The CDR3 has 14 amino acids. Germline lookup yields CDR1 DFQATT and CDR2 SNEGSKA (reference sequence). After removal of 0 bases from V and 2 bases from J, the junction contained 3 bases not matched to a gene. Here the CDR3 DNA reads TGCAGTGCTAGAGATACGGACAGGGCCTACGAGCAGTACTTC. Its protein is CSARDTDRAYEQYF.

V and J are TRBV4-2 and TRBJ2-5, with no clear D. V dropped 4 bases and J dropped 4 bases, with 16 bases sitting between them. CDR3 length equals 15 residues. CDR1 is LGHNA, CDR2 YNFKEQ, per germline. This chain's CDR3 is CASSPTSSGVETQYF. The CDR3 coding sequence is TGTGCCAGCAGCCCGACCTCCAGTGGGGTAGAGACCCAGTACTTC.

This clonotype was counted ten times or more. J is TRBJ2-2 and V is TRBV10-3; 7 bases are shared with TRBD2. The CDR3 is 13 amino acids. Germline loops: CDR1 ENHRY, CDR2 SYGVKD. V was pared by 10 bases and J by 2 bases, with 4 bases of the junction left unmatched. This chain's CDR3 is CATGLENTGELFF. CDR3 DNA: TGTGCCACCGGACTAGAAAACACCGGGGAGCTGTTTTTT.

This clonotype was detected many times. This chain links TRBV5-1 with TRBJ2-1; 9 bases are a match to TRBD2. Germline V gene data show CDR1 as SGHRS and CDR2 as YFSETQ. V trimming: 4 bases; J trimming: 6 bases; junction bases outside the gene matches: 8. There are 15 residues in the CDR3. The chain's CDR3 is CASSPPGLAGNEQFF. CDR3 nucleotide sequence: TGCGCCAGCAGCCCACCGGGACTAGCCGGCAATGAGCAGTTCTTC. The full variable domain, its missing parts supplied by reference TRBV5-1 and TRBJ2-1, is KAGVTQTPRYLIKTRGQQVTLSCSPISGHRSVSWYQQTPGQGLQFLFEYFSETQRNKGNFPGRFSGRQFSNSRSEMNVSTLELGDSALYLCASSPPGLAGNEQFFGPGTRLTVL.